This record looks at one T cell receptor beta chain sequence and its context. The CDR3 is 14 amino acids. Trimming pared 0 bases from V and 2 bases from J, leaving 5 bases between. Germline CDR1 is LGHNA and CDR2 is YNFKEQ. The sample is drawn from a study of T cells in tumors and immune-related adverse events. Sequencing used immunoSEQ multiplex PCR; TCRdb keeps in-frame clones, though not all of them. The sample holds about 4,300 clones, roughly 78% seen once. The chain has TRBV4-2 and TRBJ2-1, with no clear D. This TCR came from a female donor with metastatic renal cell carcinoma. Sequenced material: skin tissue, taken from a patient treated with anti-PD-1 therapy. The CDR3 region is CASSQDATYNEQFF. The CDR3 region has the DNA TGTGCCAGCAGCCAAGACGCTACCTACAATGAGCAGTTCTTC.